Below are 10 T cell receptor beta chains sequenced from a single sample in a study of human T cells and chemical hapten exposure. Time point of the sample: pre-sensitization, week 0. The treatment is: therapeutic diphenylcyclopropenone sensitization with weekly scalp DPC. From the RACE reads, TCRdb called clonotypes with MiXCR, one entry per CDR3 protein. The sample has approximately 370,000 distinct CDR3 sequences, around 5.5% seen once. The sample was whole blood, taken in connection with sensitization to the hapten diphenylcyclopropenone (DPC). These receptors were obtained from a young woman with alopecia areata. Some clones in this sample may be carry-over from other donors' samples.

This clonotype has at least ten counts. The V gene is TRBV29-1, the J gene TRBJ1-1; TRBD1 might be the D (5 bases). CDR1 and CDR2 from the germline V gene are SQVTM and ANQGSEA. V shed 5 bases and J shed 0 bases, with 10 bases lying between them. CDR3 length: 13 residues. CDR3 in amino acids: CSVKMTVNTEAFF. As DNA, the CDR3 is TGCAGCGTTAAGATGACAGTGAACACTGAAGCTTTCTTT.

The V and J genes are TRBV20-1 and TRBJ1-2; TRBD1 might be the D (6 bases). The germline CDR1 and CDR2 sequences are DFQATT and SNEGSKA (reference sequence). This CDR3 has 14 amino acids. Between the trimmed V and J ends, which lost 5 bases and 7 bases, there was a span of 20 bases. The CDR3 bases are TGCAGTGCTGAGAACAGGGTCAGCCTCCTTGGCTACACCTTC. Translating it yields CSAENRVSLLGYTF.

This clonotype was picked up a small number of times. The chain has TRBV6-6 and TRBJ2-6; D gene unclear. Germline V lookup: CDR1 MNHNY, CDR2 SVGAGI (reference sequence). V lost 6 bases to trimming and J lost 5 bases, with 8 bases between them. The CDR3 totals 13 residues. CDR3 DNA: TGTGCCAGCAGCTCCCTACGGGCCAACGTCCTGACTTTC. This codes for CASSSLRANVLTF.

This clonotype came up a few times. The chain has TRBV6-1 and TRBJ2-3; D is undetermined. The V end was cut by 8 bases, the J end by 2 bases, with 8 bases between. This CDR3 is built from 12 residues. Germline CDR1 is MNHNS and CDR2 is SASEGT. The CDR3 sequence: CASWAYTDTQYF. The CDR3 nucleotides read TGTGCCAGCTGGGCCTACACAGATACGCAGTATTTT.

This clonotype was counted many times. This chain connects TRBV29-1 to TRBJ2-1, with 7 bases aligning to TRBD2. In germline, CDR1 is SQVTM, CDR2 ANQGSEA. Germline trimming cut 4 bases from V and 7 bases from J; bases unmatched to any gene: 4. The CDR3 covers 12 residues. The CDR3 DNA reads TGCAGCGTTGCTGTCGGGGGGAATGAGCAGTTCTTC. It yields the protein CSVAVGGNEQFF.

In its sample, this clonotype was seen a few times. This sequence joins TRBV7-2 and TRBJ2-3, with D perhaps matching TRBD1 or TRBD2 (6 bases each). The CDR3 is made up of 14 amino acids. Trimming took 7 bases from V and 4 from J, leaving 15 bases between them. Germline V gives CDR1 SGHTA, CDR2 FQGNSA. In DNA form, the CDR3 reads TGTGCCAGCACATCTGTGGGGGGCTCAGATACGCAGTATTTT. As protein: CASTSVGGSDTQYF.

This clonotype appeared many times. This rearrangement joins TRBV2 to TRBJ2-7; TRBD1 is a possible D gene (6 bases). This CDR3 has 12 residues. V lost 6 bases to trimming and J lost 5 bases, with 11 bases between them. Germline lookup yields CDR1 SNHLY and CDR2 FYNNEI. The CDR3 DNA reads TGTGCCAGCAGCCCTGACAGGAACGAGCAGTACTTC. This encodes CASSPDRNEQYF.

This clonotype was observed a handful of times. The V call is TRBV6-6, the J call TRBJ1-5; D unclear. This CDR3 has 13 residues. Between the trimmed V and J ends, which lost 5 bases and 5 bases, there was a span of 10 bases. CDR1 and CDR2 (germline): MNHNY, SVGAGI (reference sequence). The CDR3 sequence: CASSMTGYQPQHF. Here the CDR3 DNA reads TGTGCCAGCAGTATGACCGGGTATCAGCCCCAGCATTTT.

This clonotype came up a few times. The chain employs TRBV5-6 and TRBJ2-7; TRBD1 aligns across 10 bases. V trimming: 5 bases; J trimming: 4 bases; junction bases outside the gene matches: 12. The germline CDR1 and CDR2 sequences are SGHDT and YYEEEE. This CDR3 has 16 residues. CDR3 residues: CASSHGQGEDLYEQYF. CDR3 sequence (DNA): TGTGCCAGCAGTCATGGACAGGGGGAGGATTTGTACGAGCAGTACTTC.

On this clonotype: The conserved closing phenylalanine or tryptophan is absent in this CDR3, likely reflecting a read error. This rearrangement joins TRBV12-3 or TRBV12-4 to TRBJ1-2, with 7 bases fitting TRBD1. CDR3 length equals 14 residues. The trim removed 7 bases at V and 5 bases at J, leaving 10 bases unmatched. The CDR3 sequence: CASTLDRAQYGYTL. Here the CDR3 DNA reads TGTGCCAGCACCCTAGACAGGGCCCAGTATGGCTACACCCTC.